Described below is a single TCR beta chain sequence and its context. In the study's own analysis: Reference gene primers were amplified, and this amplification served to estimate nucleated cell counts. Clones were read by immunoSEQ multiplex PCR, and TCRdb kept only the in-frame ones, dropping some. The V and J calls and the clone size are those of that table, but D and trimming were determined from the DNA. The sample comprises 140,000 to 150,000 clones, about four fifths of which are singletons, and 3.5% rests with the top ten. The data belong to a study of blood T cell repertoires in COVID-19. The wider study: Samples representing acute and convalescent COVID-19 were sourced from the United States, Italy and Spain.

CDR3 length equals 14 residues. V was cut by 8 bases and J by 3 bases, with 13 bases left in between. Germline assignment: CDR1 SGHDN and CDR2 FVKESK. This clonotype was obtained from a man between 65 and 79 years old who had recovered from COVID-19. The chain recombines TRBV14 with TRBJ2-2; a possible D gene is TRBD1 (5 bases). The source material was peripheral blood. CDR3 nucleotides: TGTGCCAGCCGAGACAGTTGGGACACCGGGGAGCTGTTTTTT. Translating it yields CASRDSWDTGELFF.